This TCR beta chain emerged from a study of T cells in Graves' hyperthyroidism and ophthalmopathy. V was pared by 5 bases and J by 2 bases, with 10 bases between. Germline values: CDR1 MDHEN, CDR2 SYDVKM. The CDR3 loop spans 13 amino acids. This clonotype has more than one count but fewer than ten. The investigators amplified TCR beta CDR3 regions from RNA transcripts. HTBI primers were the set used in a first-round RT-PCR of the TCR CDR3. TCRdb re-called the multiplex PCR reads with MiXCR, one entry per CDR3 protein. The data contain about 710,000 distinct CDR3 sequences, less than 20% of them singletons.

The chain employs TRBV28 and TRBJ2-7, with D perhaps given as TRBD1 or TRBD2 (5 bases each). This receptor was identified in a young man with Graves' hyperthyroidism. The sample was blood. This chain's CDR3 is CASSGGQAYEQYF. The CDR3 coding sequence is TGTGCCAGCAGTGGGGGTCAGGCCTACGAGCAGTACTTC.